This T cell receptor (beta chain) is drawn from a study of cytomegalovirus exposure and HLA in healthy donors. Study-wide results and limits: The records held CMV serostatus as the only immune exposure information. Both high specificity and high sensitivity reportedly marked the classifier's diagnosis of cytomegalovirus status. TCR beta V- and J-gene trimming was later associated with a missense DCLRE1C variant.

On this clone itself: Its target is not known.

Trimming took 4 bases from V and 4 from J, leaving 17 bases between them. Germline lookup yields CDR1 SGHDT and CDR2 YYEEEE. CDR3 length: 15 amino acids. In the PCR, 60 Vbeta and 13 Jbeta primers were used. Produced via immunoSEQ multiplex PCR; TCRdb's table is partial and in-frame only. The sample yields under 200,000 clones, around four fifths seen once. While unrecorded immune exposures were likely, the donors were nominally healthy when sampled. The source material was PBMCs. The V call is TRBV5-6, the J call TRBJ1-2; D gene uncertain. The sequence was collected from a woman in her twenties or thirties in good health and CMV-seronegative. This CDR3 is CASSPGPNPLYGYTF. The CDR3 nucleotides read TGTGCCAGCAGCCCCGGTCCGAACCCCCTCTATGGCTACACCTTC.